Listed below are T cell receptor beta chains from one sample, sequenced in a study of T-cell memory formation after mild COVID-19. A single record per CDR3 protein comes from TCRdb applying MiXCR to the 5' RACE reads. The sample shows about 350,000 distinct CDR3 sequences, around 15% of them seen only once. Sample: PBMCs or a T cell subset sorted from them (not recorded which). Receptors originate from a man in his late teens or twenties who had mild COVID-19 (a few samples of this study predate the infection). Cell type and time point are not known. Each CDR3 is given with its conserved first and last residue.

>TRBJ2-3|TRBV20-1
CSASLAGGSNTQYF
>TRBJ1-4|TRBV12-3/TRBV12-4
CASTPSRVNEKLFF
>TRBJ1-2|TRBV4-1
CASSQGDRLNGYTF
>TRBJ2-5|TRBV5-1
CASSLLPRGQARETQYF
>TRBJ2-2|TRBV5-1
CASRREPGGSGTGELFF
>TRBJ2-1|TRBV6-5
CASVTPGGNEQFF
>TRBJ1-5|TRBV20-1
CSARDYKTGDNQPQHF
>TRBJ2-1|TRBV5-1
CASSSGTEINEQFF
>TRBJ2-7|TRBV7-9
CASSPDRIRSYEQYF
>TRBJ1-2|TRBV6-5
CASSYSKIGGGYGYTF
>TRBJ1-1|TRBV2
CASNRADTEAFF
>TRBJ2-7|TRBV19
CASSIRVYSYEQYF
>TRBJ2-7|TRBV11-1
CASSLRQTTYEQYF
>TRBJ2-4|TRBV6-5
CASSYGTGVDIQYF
>TRBJ2-3|TRBV28
CASSDIKLANTDTQYF
>TRBJ1-6|TRBV12-3/TRBV12-4
CASSLYGSESPLHF
>TRBJ2-1|TRBV5-1
CASSTGQGSSSYNEQFF
>TRBJ2-2|TRBV27
CASSPGGELFF
>TRBJ2-1|TRBV20-1
CSARRGYNEQFF
>TRBJ1-2|TRBV7-9
CASSPRAELYGYTF
>TRBJ1-5|TRBV12-3/TRBV12-4
CASTQGGRYNQPQHF
>TRBJ2-5|TRBV5-5
CASSSRVRQETQYF
>TRBJ2-6|TRBV6-6
CASRLQQGNSGANVLTF
>TRBJ1-3|TRBV6-5
CASSAGQFSGNTIYF
>TRBJ2-7|TRBV5-6
CASSLVLAGRGEQYF
>TRBJ2-5|TRBV27
CASSPKDRRETQYF
>TRBJ2-3|TRBV5-1
CASSFGGAEDTQYF
>TRBJ2-1|TRBV9
CASSADGGAYNEQFF
>TRBJ2-3|TRBV4-2
CASSQEGREIAQYF
>TRBJ2-1|TRBV28
CASSSQGGQQFF
>TRBJ1-1|TRBV19
CASSPTWGNTEAFF
>TRBJ1-5|TRBV6-6
CASSNSGGPAQPQHF
>TRBJ1-5|TRBV6-6
CASSSGTTGSQPQHF
>TRBJ2-3|TRBV5-6
CASSPDPGKDTQYF
>TRBJ2-1|TRBV28
CASRGGSLNANEQFF
>TRBJ2-1|TRBV7-9
CASSVAAGTRDSYNEQFF
>TRBJ2-7|TRBV29-1
CSVAVRGFSYEQYF
>TRBJ2-3|TRBV9
CASSEGIAGPTDTQYF
>TRBJ2-5|TRBV4-3
CASSQGLADEETQYF
>TRBJ2-3|TRBV20-1
CSADRASGRWDTQYF
>TRBJ2-7|TRBV4-2
CASSQEGAGTGRREQYF
>TRBJ2-3|TRBV20-1
CSARGASSTDTQYF
>TRBJ1-2|TRBV7-9
CASSAAYGYTF
>TRBJ1-5|TRBV5-5
CASSRQGRGNQPQHF
>TRBJ2-2|TRBV6-6
CASILHFTPTGELFF
>TRBJ2-3|TRBV7-9
CAASRASTDTQYF
>TRBJ1-1|TRBV7-6
CASSLTTGLNTEAFF
>TRBJ1-2|TRBV19
CATSPGFNYGYTF
>TRBJ1-6|TRBV12-3/TRBV12-4
CASSLAVGSPLHF
>TRBJ2-5|TRBV7-8
CASRKGVLETQYF
>TRBJ2-1|TRBV18
CASSLQGLIDEQFF
>TRBJ2-2|TRBV7-2
CASSSRGLGTGELFF
>TRBJ2-7|TRBV7-2
CASSASPGRPEQYF
>TRBJ1-1|TRBV11-2
CASSSRVGLRTEAFF
>TRBJ2-3|TRBV20-1
CSAKIAGLTDTQYF
>TRBJ1-2|TRBV7-9
CASRLAGDGYGYTF
>TRBJ2-7|TRBV6-5
CASGYEQYF
>TRBJ2-1|TRBV5-1
CASQETQISYNEQFF
>TRBJ2-1|TRBV29-1
CSVALVQGYEQFF